These 10 T cell receptor beta chains originate from one sample sequenced in a study of blood T cell repertoires in COVID-19. The data were produced by immunoSEQ multiplex PCR, yet TCRdb's version contains in-frame clones alone and is incomplete. The sample yields fewer than 500,000 clones, around nine tenths seen once. The source material was peripheral blood. These receptors came from a woman aged 25 to 39 with acute or convalescent COVID-19.

The V gene is TRBV19, the J gene TRBJ1-1; no firm D call. Germline lookup yields CDR1 LNHDA and CDR2 SQIVND (reference sequence). The CDR3 is 11 amino acids. V was pared by 4 bases and J by 8 bases, with 8 bases between. The CDR3 loop is CASSTGPEAFF. The CDR3 DNA reads as TGTGCCAGTAGTACCGGTCCCGAAGCTTTCTTT. The full variable domain, rest sourced from reference TRBV19 and TRBJ1-1, is DGGITQSPKYLFRKEGQNVTLSCEQNLNHDAMYWYRQDPGQGLRLIYYSQIVNDFQKGDIAEGYSVSREKKESFPLTVTSAQKNPTAFYLCASSTGPEAFFGQGTRLTVV.

The chain joins TRBV5-8 to TRBJ2-2, with TRBD2 identical over 12 bases. CDR3 size: 17 residues. From germline, CDR1 is SGHTS and CDR2 YDEGEE. Trimming cost V 2 bases and J 5 bases; bases outside gene matches: 7. CDR3 in DNA: TGTGCCAGCAGCTTCCGGACTAGCGGGGAGGGGACCGGGGAGCTGTTTTTT. Its translation: CASSFRTSGEGTGELFF.

The rearrangement joins TRBV6-5 to TRBJ2-1; 7 bases line up with TRBD2. V was clipped by 5 bases and J by 4 bases; unmatched bases: 8. The length of the CDR3 is 15 residues. The germline V gene encodes CDR1 MNHEY and CDR2 SVGAGI. CDR3 protein: CASSRAGVKYNEQFF. The CDR3 bases are TGTGCCAGCAGTCGGGCGGGGGTCAAGTACAATGAGCAGTTCTTC.

This clone showed up just a few times. The V and J genes are TRBV4-2 and TRBJ2-1; 15 bases are a match to TRBD2. The germline CDR1 and CDR2 sequences are LGHNA and YNFKEQ. J lost 7 bases, V lost 4 bases, and 2 bases had no gene match. The length of the CDR3 is 15 residues. The CDR3 DNA reads as TGTGCCAGCAGCCTCGGACTAGCGGGGGGGAATGAGCAGTTCTTC. Amino acid sequence: CASSLGLAGGNEQFF.

The chain has TRBV30 and TRBJ2-2; possibly TRBD1 for D (5 bases). Per germline, CDR1 GTSNPN and CDR2 SVGIG (reference sequence). This CDR3 comprises 14 residues. Trimming cost V 2 bases and J 3 bases, with 10 bases left between them. The CDR3 nucleotides read TGTGCCTGGAGTAGGGGCGCGGACACCGGGGAGCTGTTTTTT. It is translated as CAWSRGADTGELFF.

The chain employs TRBV4-1 and TRBJ2-1, with D tentatively TRBD2 (5 bases). Germline V CDR1 and CDR2: MGHRA, YSYEKL. The V end was cut by 3 bases, the J end by 4 bases, with 22 bases between. This CDR3 is built from 18 residues. CDR3 in DNA: TGCGCCAGCAGCCATCCTCGGGGTGGACCCGGGGAATACAATGAGCAGTTCTTC. Its protein is CASSHPRGGPGEYNEQFF.

This sequence joins TRBV9 and TRBJ2-5, with 7 bases lining up with TRBD2. Looked up from germline, CDR1 is SGDLS and CDR2 is YYNGEE. Germline trimming cut 4 bases from V and 2 bases from J; bases unmatched to any gene: 8. This CDR3 region has 15 residues. CDR3 region: CASSPSWGGQETQYF. CDR3 nucleotide sequence: TGTGCCAGCAGCCCGAGCTGGGGGGGGCAAGAGACCCAGTACTTC. Variable domain in full (rest from reference TRBV9 and TRBJ2-5): DSGVTQTPKHLITATGQRVTLRCSPRSGDLSVYWYQQSLDQGLQFLIQYYNGEERAKGNILERFSAQQFPDLHSELNLSSLELGDSALYFCASSPSWGGQETQYFGPGTRLLVL.

V usage is TRBV5-1 and J usage is TRBJ2-7; TRBD1 matches at 8 bases. V was pared by 5 bases and J by 2 bases, with 9 bases of the junction left unmatched. Germline-derived CDR1 and CDR2 are SGHRS and YFSETQ. The CDR3 consists of 15 residues. The CDR3 nucleotides read TGCGCCAGCAGACGACAGGGGCAAGTAGCCTACGAGCAGTACTTC. This sequence encodes CASRRQGQVAYEQYF. The whole variable domain, remainder taken from reference TRBV5-1 and TRBJ2-7, is KAGVTQTPRYLIKTRGQQVTLSCSPISGHRSVSWYQQTPGQGLQFLFEYFSETQRNKGNFPGRFSGRQFSNSRSEMNVSTLELGDSALYLCASRRQGQVAYEQYFGPGTRLTVT.

The V and J genes are TRBV6-5 and TRBJ2-5, with 9 bases identical to TRBD1. The CDR3 has 15 residues. V lost 6 bases, J lost 5 bases, and 10 bases stayed unmatched. Germline CDR1 MNHEY, CDR2 SVGAGI. The CDR3, as DNA: TGTGCCAGCAGCCCCCGGACAGGGGTAGGGGAGACCCAGTACTTC. This gives the protein CASSPRTGVGETQYF.

The V call is TRBV30, the J call TRBJ2-6; 7 nucleotides align to TRBD1. Trimming took 3 bases from V and 0 from J; bases not matched to a gene: 2. CDR1 is GTSNPN and CDR2 is SVGIG in the germline V gene (reference sequence). This CDR3 has 15 residues. The CDR3 bases are TGTGCCTGGAGGGCAGGGGGCTCTGGGGCCAACGTCCTGACTTTC. This gives the protein CAWRAGGSGANVLTF.